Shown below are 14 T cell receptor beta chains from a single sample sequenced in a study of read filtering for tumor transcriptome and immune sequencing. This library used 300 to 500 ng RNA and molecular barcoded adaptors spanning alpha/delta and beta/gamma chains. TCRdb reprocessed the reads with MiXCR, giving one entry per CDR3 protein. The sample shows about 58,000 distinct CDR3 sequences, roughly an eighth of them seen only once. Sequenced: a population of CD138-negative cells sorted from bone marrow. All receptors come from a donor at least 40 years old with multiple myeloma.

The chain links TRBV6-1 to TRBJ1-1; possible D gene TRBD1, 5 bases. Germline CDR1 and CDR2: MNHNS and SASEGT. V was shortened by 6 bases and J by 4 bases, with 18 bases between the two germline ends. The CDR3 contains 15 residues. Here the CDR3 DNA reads TGTGCCAGCAGGGAGATGACAGCCTGCGGCACTGAAGCTTTCTTT. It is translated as CASREMTACGTEAFF.

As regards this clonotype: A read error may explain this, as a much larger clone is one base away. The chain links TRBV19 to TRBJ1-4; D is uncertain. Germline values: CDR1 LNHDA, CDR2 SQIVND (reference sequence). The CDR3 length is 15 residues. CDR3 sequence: CAITTTDSTNEKRFF. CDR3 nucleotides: TGTGCCATTACCACCACGGATTCAACTAATGAAAAACGGTTTTTT.

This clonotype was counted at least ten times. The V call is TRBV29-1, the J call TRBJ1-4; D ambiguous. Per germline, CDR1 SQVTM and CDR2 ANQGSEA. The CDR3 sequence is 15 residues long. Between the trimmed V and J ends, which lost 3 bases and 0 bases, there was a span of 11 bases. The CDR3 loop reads CSVEEGNPTNEKLFF. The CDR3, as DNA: TGCAGCGTTGAGGAAGGGAACCCAACTAATGAAAAACTGTTTTTT.

For the CDR3, the DNA is TGTGCCAGCAGTTTCGCGGGAGGGTCCTACGAGCAGTACTTC. It codes for CASSFAGGSYEQYF. This chain uses TRBV12-3 or TRBV12-4 with TRBJ2-7; 9 nucleotides agree with TRBD2. V trimming: 3 bases; J trimming: 1 base; junction bases outside the gene matches: 1. This CDR3 has 14 amino acids.

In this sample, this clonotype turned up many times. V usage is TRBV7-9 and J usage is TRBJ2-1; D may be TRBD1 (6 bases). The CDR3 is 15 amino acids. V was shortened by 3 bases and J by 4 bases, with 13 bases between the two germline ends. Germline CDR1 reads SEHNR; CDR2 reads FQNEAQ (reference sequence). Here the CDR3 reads CASSFPDSGYNEQFF. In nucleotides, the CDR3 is TGTGCCAGCAGCTTCCCGGACAGCGGATACAATGAGCAGTTCTTC.

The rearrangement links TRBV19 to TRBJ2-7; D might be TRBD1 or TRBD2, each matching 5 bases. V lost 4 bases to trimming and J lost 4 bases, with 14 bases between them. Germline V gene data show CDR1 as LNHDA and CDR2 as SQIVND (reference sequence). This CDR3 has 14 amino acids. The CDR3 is CASSRRDRLYEQYF. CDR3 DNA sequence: TGTGCCAGTAGTAGAAGGGACCGATTATACGAGCAGTACTTC.

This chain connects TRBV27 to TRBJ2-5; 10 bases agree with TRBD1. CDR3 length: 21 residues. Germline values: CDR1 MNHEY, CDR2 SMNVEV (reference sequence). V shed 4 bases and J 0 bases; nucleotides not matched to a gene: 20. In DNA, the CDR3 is TGTGCCAGCAGTTCCCAGTTATTACCGGGACAGGGGTTTATACACCAAGAGACCCAGTACTTC. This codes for CASSSQLLPGQGFIHQETQYF.

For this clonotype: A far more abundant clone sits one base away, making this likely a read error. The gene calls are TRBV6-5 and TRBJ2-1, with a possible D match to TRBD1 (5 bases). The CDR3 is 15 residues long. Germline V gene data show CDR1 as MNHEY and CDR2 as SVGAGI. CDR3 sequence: CASSYSRQSYNKQFF. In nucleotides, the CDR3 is TGTGCCAGCAGTTACTCGAGACAGTCCTACAATAAGCAGTTCTTC.

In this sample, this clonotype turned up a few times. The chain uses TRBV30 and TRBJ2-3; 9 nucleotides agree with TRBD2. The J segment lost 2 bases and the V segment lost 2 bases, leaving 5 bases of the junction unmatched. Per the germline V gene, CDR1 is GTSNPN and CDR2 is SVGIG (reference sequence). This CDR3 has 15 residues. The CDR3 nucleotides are TGTGCCTGGAGTTTGATAGCGGGGGTCACAGATACGCAGTATTTT. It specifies CAWSLIAGVTDTQYF. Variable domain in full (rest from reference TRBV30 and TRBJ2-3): SQTIHQWPATLVQPVGSPLSLECTVEGTSNPNLYWYRQAAGRGLQLLFYSVGIGQISSEVPQNLSASRPQDRQFILSSKKLLLSDSGFYLCAWSLIAGVTDTQYFGPGTRLTVL.

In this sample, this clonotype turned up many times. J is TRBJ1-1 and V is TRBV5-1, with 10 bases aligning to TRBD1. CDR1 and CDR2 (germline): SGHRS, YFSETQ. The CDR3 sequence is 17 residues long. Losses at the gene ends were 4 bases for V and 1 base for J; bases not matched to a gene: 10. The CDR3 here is CASSAVPGQGWNTEAFF. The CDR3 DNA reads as TGCGCCAGCAGCGCCGTCCCGGGACAGGGGTGGAACACTGAAGCTTTCTTT.

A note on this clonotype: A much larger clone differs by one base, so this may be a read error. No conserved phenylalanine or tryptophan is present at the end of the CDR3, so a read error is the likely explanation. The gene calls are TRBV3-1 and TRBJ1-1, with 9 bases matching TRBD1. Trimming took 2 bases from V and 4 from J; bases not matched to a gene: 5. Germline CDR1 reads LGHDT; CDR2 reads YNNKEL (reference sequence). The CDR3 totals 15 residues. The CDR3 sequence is CASSQSGQGGTEAFL. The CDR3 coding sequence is TGTGCCAGCAGCCAATCGGGACAGGGAGGCACTGAAGCTTTCCTT.

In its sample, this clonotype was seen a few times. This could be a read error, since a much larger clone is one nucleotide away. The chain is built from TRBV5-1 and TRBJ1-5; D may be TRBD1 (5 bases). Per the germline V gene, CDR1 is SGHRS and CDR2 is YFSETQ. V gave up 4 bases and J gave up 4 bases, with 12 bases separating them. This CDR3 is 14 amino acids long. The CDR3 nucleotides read TGCGCCAGCAGCATGATGGGGGGGAATCAGCCCCAGCATTTT. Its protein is CASSMMGGNQPQHF.

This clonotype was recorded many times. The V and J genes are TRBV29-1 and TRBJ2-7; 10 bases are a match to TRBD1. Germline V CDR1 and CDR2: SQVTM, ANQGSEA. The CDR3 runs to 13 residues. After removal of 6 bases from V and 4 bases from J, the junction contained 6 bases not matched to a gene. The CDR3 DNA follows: TGCAGCGTCCCCGGGACAGGGGATTACGAGCAGTACTTC. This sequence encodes CSVPGTGDYEQYF.

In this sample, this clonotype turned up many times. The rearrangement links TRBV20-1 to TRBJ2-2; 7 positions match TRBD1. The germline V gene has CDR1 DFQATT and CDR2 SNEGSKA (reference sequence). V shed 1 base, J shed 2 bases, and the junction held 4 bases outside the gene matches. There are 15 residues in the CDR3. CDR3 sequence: CSARVRGPNTGELFF. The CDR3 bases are TGCAGTGCTAGAGTTAGGGGGCCAAACACCGGGGAGCTGTTTTTT.